One and the same sample provided the 12 T cell receptor beta chains below, sequenced in a study of CD8 T cells in ankylosing spondylitis. TCRdb passed the 5' RACE reads through MiXCR, listing each CDR3 protein once. Here the sample spans about 130,000 distinct CDR3 sequences, 7% to 10% being singletons. Sequencing was carried out using blood, either unsorted or a sorted T cell fraction (not recorded which). Every receptor here comes from a male donor with ankylosing spondylitis or in good health (not recorded which).

The rearrangement joins TRBV7-2 to TRBJ2-5; TRBD1 or TRBD2 may be the D gene (5 bases each). CDR1 SGHTA and CDR2 FQGNSA come from the germline V gene. V shed 1 base and J shed 2 bases, with 11 bases lying between them. The CDR3 has 15 amino acids. The CDR3 coding sequence is TGTGCCAGCAGCTTAGTCACAGGAGGACAAGAGACCCAGTACTTC. Its translation: CASSLVTGGQETQYF.

This rearrangement joins TRBV5-1 to TRBJ2-3, with 10 bases lining up with TRBD1. The germline V gene has CDR1 SGHRS and CDR2 YFSETQ. J gave up 2 bases and V 4 bases, and 7 bases lay outside the gene matches. CDR3 length: 16 residues. CDR3 sequence: CASSDPGQGFTDTQYF. Written as DNA, the CDR3 is TGCGCCAGCAGCGACCCGGGACAGGGGTTCACAGATACGCAGTATTTT.

The sample holds a few counts of this clonotype. The CDR3 sequence is CAWSLAGVGETQYF. The CDR3 DNA sequence: TGTGCCTGGAGTCTGGCGGGAGTTGGTGAGACCCAGTACTTC. The chain has TRBV30 and TRBJ2-5; 7 positions match TRBD2. The CDR3 consists of 14 residues. V trimming: 2 bases; J trimming: 5 bases; junction bases outside the gene matches: 8. Per germline, CDR1 GTSNPN and CDR2 SVGIG (reference sequence).

This clonotype has at least ten counts. The rearrangement joins TRBV4-3 to TRBJ1-4; 9 bases line up with TRBD1. CDR3 length equals 17 residues. Unmatched junction bases numbered 4, after V lost 0 bases and J lost 2 bases. Germline-derived CDR1 and CDR2 are LGHNA and YSLEER. The CDR3 nucleotides read TGCGCCAGCAGCCAAGATTCTGGACAGGGGACTAATGAAAAACTGTTTTTT. It yields the protein CASSQDSGQGTNEKLFF.

This clonotype was counted at least ten times. The CDR3 region is CSVGRAGDADIQYF. In DNA form, the CDR3 reads TGCAGCGTTGGAAGGGCAGGGGATGCGGACATTCAGTACTTC. This chain connects TRBV29-1 to TRBJ2-4; weak D call: TRBD1 (6 bases). Germline CDR1 is SQVTM and CDR2 is ANQGSEA. V lost 4 bases, J lost 8 bases, and 18 bases lay in between. The CDR3 is made up of 14 amino acids. The full variable domain, with the rest looked up from reference TRBV29-1 and TRBJ2-4, is SAVISQKPSRDICQRGTSLTIQCQVDSQVTMMFWYRQQPGQSLTLIATANQGSEATYESGFVIDKFPISRPNLTFSTLTVSNMSPEDSSIYLCSVGRAGDADIQYFGAGTRLSVL.

This clonotype was detected once. The chain's CDR3 is CSEEEQFF. CDR3 nucleotide sequence: TGCAGTGAGGAAGAGCAGTTCTTC. V usage is TRBV29-1 and J usage is TRBJ2-1, with D hard to call. The length of the CDR3 is 8 residues. From germline, CDR1 is SQVTM and CDR2 ANQGSEA.

Ten or more counts support this clonotype. This chain links TRBV4-1 with TRBJ1-4, with TRBD1 matching over 7 bases. The CDR3 runs to 15 residues. The V segment lost 1 base and the J segment 8 bases; nucleotides outside the gene matches: 7. The germline V gene has CDR1 MGHRA and CDR2 YSYEKL. CDR3 coding DNA: TGCGCCAGCAGCCAAGTCGGTCAGGGGGGAGAAAAACTGTTTTTT. This gives the protein CASSQVGQGGEKLFF.

J is TRBJ2-7 and V is TRBV5-1; 7 nucleotides line up with TRBD1. CDR1 is SGHRS and CDR2 is YFSETQ in the germline V gene. J lost 0 bases, V lost 5 bases, and 5 bases had no gene match. This CDR3 region has 14 residues. The CDR3 loop reads CASRPGQASYEQYF. CDR3 DNA sequence: TGCGCCAGCAGACCCGGACAGGCCTCCTACGAGCAGTACTTC.

This clonotype was counted only a few times. The chain combines TRBV29-1 with TRBJ2-3, with D perhaps TRBD2 (5 bases). This CDR3 has 13 amino acids. V lost 3 bases and J 6 bases, leaving 13 bases between the germline ends. Germline V gives CDR1 SQVTM, CDR2 ANQGSEA. CDR3 nucleotide sequence: TGCAGCGTTGATAGGCTAGCAGCCGATACGCAGTATTTT. This gives the protein CSVDRLAADTQYF.

This clonotype was counted a few times. The CDR3 loop is CASSGRTGPDTQYF. The CDR3 DNA follows: TGTGCCAGCAGTGGACGGACCGGTCCAGATACGCAGTATTTT. The chain recombines TRBV25-1 with TRBJ2-3; D is uncertain. Germline V gene lookup returns CDR1 MGHDK and CDR2 SYGVNS. V was cut by 4 bases and J by 4 bases, with 12 bases left in between. This CDR3 has 14 residues.

There are many counts of this clonotype. As DNA, the CDR3 is TGCGCCAGCAGCTTGGATTCGGCGTCCTACGAGCAGTACTTC. The encoded protein is CASSLDSASYEQYF. The chain links TRBV5-1 to TRBJ2-7, with D uncertain. Germline V gene sequence: CDR1 SGHRS, CDR2 YFSETQ. The CDR3 extends over 14 amino acids. Trimming removed 0 bases at V and 1 base at J, with 8 bases between.

This clonotype was recorded only once. The chain is built from TRBV20-1 and TRBJ1-1; 9 bases are a match to TRBD1. This CDR3 is 15 amino acids long. With V trimmed by 4 bases and J by 1 base, 7 bases remained unmatched. Germline V lookup: CDR1 DFQATT, CDR2 SNEGSKA (reference sequence). CDR3 nucleotides: TGCAGTGCTAAAGTCCCGGGACAGGGGAACACTGAAGCTTTCTTT. Translation: CSAKVPGQGNTEAFF.